The 30 T cell receptor beta chains presented below share a single source sample, sequenced in a study of blood T cell repertoires in COVID-19. Using immunoSEQ multiplex PCR, the repertoire was profiled, and TCRdb retains in-frame clones only, with some absent. Of about 26,000 clones listed, 85% to 90% are singletons. The sample consisted of peripheral blood. The receptor set was obtained from a man in his 70s with acute or convalescent COVID-19.

This chain connects TRBV5-1 to TRBJ2-3; TRBD2 matches at 11 bases. The junction had 11 bases not matched to a gene; V was cut back by 9 bases and J by 2 bases. The CDR3 contains 16 residues. CDR1 and CDR2 (germline): SGHRS, YFSETQ. In nucleotides, the CDR3 is TGCGCCACCTCAATGGGGACTAGCGGCAACACAGATACGCAGTATTTT. This encodes CATSMGTSGNTDTQYF.

The chain combines TRBV6-5 with TRBJ1-5, with 7 bases identical to TRBD1. In germline, CDR1 is MNHEY, CDR2 SVGAGI. V lost 6 bases and J lost 9; bases outside the gene matches: 8. This CDR3 contains 13 residues. DNA of the CDR3: TGTGCCAGCAGGTATACAGGGGCTGGGCCCCAGCATTTT. It codes for CASRYTGAGPQHF.

The rearrangement links TRBV29-1 to TRBJ2-7; 12 bases are a match to TRBD2. This CDR3 is 17 amino acids long. Germline trimming cut 5 bases from V and 2 bases from J; bases unmatched to any gene: 13. CDR1 is SQVTM, CDR2 ANQGSEA, per germline. This CDR3 is CSVQSPSGRAHTYEQYF. The CDR3 nucleotides read TGCAGCGTTCAATCCCCTAGCGGGAGGGCCCATACCTACGAGCAGTACTTC.

CDR3 DNA sequence: TGCGCCAGCAGCCAAGAACTGGTACGGACACCTAACACCGGGGAGCTGTTTTTT. Its translation is CASSQELVRTPNTGELFF. The rearrangement links TRBV4-3 to TRBJ2-2; TRBD1 is a possible D gene (5 bases). In germline, CDR1 is LGHNA, CDR2 YSLEER. The CDR3 runs 18 residues. V shed 0 bases and J shed 2 bases, with 16 bases lying between them.

The chain recombines TRBV6-5 with TRBJ2-1; possible D gene TRBD2, 5 bases. CDR3 length equals 16 residues. Trimming pared 2 bases from V and 0 bases from J, leaving 11 bases between. The germline V gene has CDR1 MNHEY and CDR2 SVGAGI. CDR3: CASSYTGRDSYNEQFF. The CDR3 DNA follows: TGTGCCAGCAGTTACACCGGACGGGACTCCTACAATGAGCAGTTCTTC.

V is TRBV27 and J is TRBJ2-1; maybe TRBD1 (5 bases). Between the trimmed V and J ends, which lost 5 bases and 3 bases, there was a span of 8 bases. CDR1 MNHEY and CDR2 SMNVEV come from the germline V gene (reference sequence). The CDR3 is made up of 13 amino acids. The CDR3 is CASSQDNYNEQFF. CDR3 bases: TGTGCCAGCAGTCAGGACAACTACAATGAGCAGTTCTTC.

The V and J genes are TRBV3-1 (or the pseudogene TRBV3-2) and TRBJ1-1; D perhaps matches TRBD1 (5 bases). Trimming pared 4 bases from V and 3 bases from J, leaving 9 bases between. This CDR3 region has 13 residues. Germline assignment: CDR1 LGHDT and CDR2 YNNKEL (reference sequence). The CDR3 DNA is TGTGCCAGCAGCCGAGGGGACTACACTGAAGCTTTCTTT. Its protein is CASSRGDYTEAFF.

The genes are TRBV6-6 and TRBJ1-5, with D unresolved. The CDR3 runs 16 residues. V was clipped by 3 bases and J by 1 base, with 13 bases between them. Germline V gene data show CDR1 as MNHNY and CDR2 as SVGAGI (reference sequence). The CDR3 nucleotides read TGTGCCAGCAGTTATCCTCAGCGCCGAAGCAATCAGCCCCAGCATTTT. This encodes CASSYPQRRSNQPQHF.

The chain joins TRBV7-8 to TRBJ1-4; no reliable D call. Germline V gene sequence: CDR1 SGHVS, CDR2 FQNEAQ. The CDR3 totals 14 residues. Trimming took 5 bases from V and 8 from J, leaving 15 bases between them. CDR3 sequence: CASSPPRGEEKLFF. The CDR3 bases are TGTGCCAGCAGCCCCCCCCGGGGTGAGGAAAAACTGTTTTTT.

This clone was counted a single time. The V and J genes are TRBV25-1 and TRBJ2-7; D call uncertain. Between the trimmed V and J ends, which lost 11 bases and 2 bases, there was a span of 7 bases. There are 10 residues in the CDR3. Germline CDR1 and CDR2: MGHDK and SYGVNS. The CDR3 DNA follows: TGTGCCCGACACCCCTACGAGCAGTACTTC. Its translation: CARHPYEQYF.

This clone has a single count. This chain joins TRBV18 and TRBJ2-1; D gene unclear. The CDR3 spans 13 residues. Germline CDR1 is KGHSH and CDR2 is LQKENI. V lost 3 bases to trimming and J lost 6 bases, with 9 bases between them. Here the CDR3 reads CASSPPSGNEQFF. CDR3 sequence (DNA): TGTGCCAGCTCACCCCCTTCGGGCAATGAGCAGTTCTTC.

The V and J genes are TRBV7-2 and TRBJ2-3; TRBD2 might be the D (5 bases). V shed 0 bases and J shed 1 base, with 5 bases lying between them. Germline assignment: CDR1 SGHTA and CDR2 FQGNSA. The CDR3 totals 14 residues. DNA for the CDR3: TGTGCCAGCAGCTTAGCGAGGGGCACAGATACGCAGTATTTT. Translation gives CASSLARGTDTQYF.

The V gene is TRBV19, the J gene TRBJ2-5; weak D call: TRBD1 (6 bases). Trimming pared 4 bases from V and 5 bases from J, leaving 11 bases between. Germline values: CDR1 LNHDA, CDR2 SQIVND (reference sequence). The length of the CDR3 is 13 residues. The CDR3 nucleotides read TGTGCCAGTAGTAGGGGGCGCCGGGAGACCCAGTACTTC. Its translation: CASSRGRRETQYF.

The chain couples TRBV28 to TRBJ2-7; 9 bases match TRBD2. The V gene end was trimmed by 1 base and the J gene end by 6 bases; junction bases not matched to a gene: 19. The CDR3 spans 19 residues. Germline assignment: CDR1 MDHEN and CDR2 SYDVKM. For the CDR3, the DNA is TGTGCCAGCAGTTTATTGATAGCGGGGGTCCCCGGGTCTTCTGGCGAGCAGTACTTC. This codes for CASSLLIAGVPGSSGEQYF.

The sample holds one count of this clone. This rearrangement joins TRBV11-2 to TRBJ2-1; the match to TRBD2 covers 8 bases. Germline loops: CDR1 SGHAT, CDR2 FQNNGV. CDR3 length: 14 amino acids. Trimming at V came to 1 base and at J to 9 bases, leaving 5 bases not matched to a gene. CDR3 protein: CASSLAPGRVEQFF. The CDR3 DNA reads TGTGCCAGCAGCTTAGCACCCGGGAGGGTTGAGCAGTTCTTC.

The chain links TRBV6-2 or TRBV6-3 to TRBJ2-7; 7 bases fit TRBD1. V was clipped by 3 bases and J by 0 bases; unmatched bases: 5. In germline, CDR1 is MNHEY, CDR2 SVGEGT. The CDR3 extends over 15 amino acids. The CDR3 nucleotides read TGTGCCAGCAGTTATTCCGCAGGGGGCTCCTACGAGCAGTACTTC. This encodes CASSYSAGGSYEQYF.

This chain uses TRBV5-1 with TRBJ2-3; the D gene is possibly TRBD1 (7 bases). V was shortened by 0 bases and J by 4 bases, with 12 bases between the two germline ends. There are 15 residues in the CDR3. The germline CDR1 and CDR2 sequences are SGHRS and YFSETQ. DNA of the CDR3: TGCGCCAGCAGCTTGGGACAGGGAGGTGCAGATACGCAGTATTTT. Its translation: CASSLGQGGADTQYF.

The chain employs TRBV4-3 and TRBJ2-3, with D uncertain. Germline values: CDR1 LGHNA, CDR2 YSLEER. V was clipped by 0 bases and J by 7 bases, with 11 bases between them. The CDR3 loop spans 14 amino acids. DNA of the CDR3: TGCGCCAGCAGCCAAGATAACTACAAGTATACGCAGTATTTT. It translates to CASSQDNYKYTQYF.

The chain recombines TRBV29-1 with TRBJ2-3, with 13 nucleotides matching TRBD2. This CDR3 spans 18 amino acids. V shed 6 bases and J 7 bases; nucleotides not matched to a gene: 19. The germline V gene has CDR1 SQVTM and CDR2 ANQGSEA. In DNA form, the CDR3 reads TGCAGCGTGTCCACTAGCGGGAGGGCCAATAGGTTTTTAAATACGCAGTATTTT. Protein sequence: CSVSTSGRANRFLNTQYF.

V usage is TRBV2 and J usage is TRBJ2-5; 7 positions match TRBD2. CDR3 length: 14 amino acids. V lost 2 bases and J lost 2; bases outside the gene matches: 2. CDR1 and CDR2 from the germline V gene are SNHLY and FYNNEI. The CDR3: CASSELRGQETQYF. The DNA of the CDR3 is TGTGCCAGCAGTGAACTGCGGGGGCAAGAGACCCAGTACTTC.

The J gene is TRBJ1-2, the V gene TRBV5-6; D not certain. This CDR3 spans 13 amino acids. The germline V gene encodes CDR1 SGHDT and CDR2 YYEEEE. Trimming pared 3 bases from V and 0 bases from J, leaving 6 bases between. CDR3 residues: CASSSLTNYGYTF. The CDR3 DNA reads TGTGCCAGCAGCTCTCTAACTAACTATGGCTACACCTTC.

The chain carries TRBV11-2 and TRBJ2-7; 7 bases align to TRBD1. The germline gives CDR1 SGHAT, CDR2 FQNNGV. The CDR3 runs to 16 residues. J lost 2 bases, V lost 3 bases, and 10 bases had no gene match. For the CDR3, the DNA is TGTGCCAGCAGCTTCCAACAGGGGAATCTTCCCTACGAGCAGTACTTC. Protein sequence: CASSFQQGNLPYEQYF.

This clone was seen a few times. The V gene is TRBV9, the J gene TRBJ1-2, with D unresolved. V lost 0 bases to trimming and J lost 5 bases, with 14 bases between them. The germline V gene has CDR1 SGDLS and CDR2 YYNGEE. The CDR3 loop spans 15 amino acids. In nucleotides, the CDR3 is TGTGCCAGCAGCGTAGCTGAGGGAACGCAATATGGCTACACCTTC. Protein: CASSVAEGTQYGYTF.

V is TRBV11-3 and J is TRBJ2-3, with no clear D. CDR1 and CDR2 (germline): SGHNT, YENEEA. Trimming removed 1 base at V and 6 bases at J, with 8 bases between. This CDR3 comprises 13 residues. CDR3 coding DNA: TGTGCCAGCAGCTTAGGGGCTGGCGATACGCAGTATTTT. Residues: CASSLGAGDTQYF.

This clone was observed once. J is TRBJ1-1 and V is TRBV29-1; TRBD1 might be the D (5 bases). Trimming took off 2 bases at V and 1 base at J, with 11 bases between the two ends. CDR3 length: 14 amino acids. Germline CDR1 reads SQVTM; CDR2 reads ANQGSEA. This chain's CDR3 is CSVEPPGGNTEAFF. The CDR3 DNA sequence: TGCAGCGTTGAACCCCCCGGGGGGAACACTGAAGCTTTCTTT. The complete variable domain, with remaining parts taken from reference TRBV29-1 and TRBJ1-1, reads SAVISQKPSRDICQRGTSLTIQCQVDSQVTMMFWYRQQPGQSLTLIATANQGSEATYESGFVIDKFPISRPNLTFSTLTVSNMSPEDSSIYLCSVEPPGGNTEAFFGQGTRLTVV.

This chain links TRBV27 with TRBJ1-4; 7 bases fit TRBD1. Germline values: CDR1 MNHEY, CDR2 SMNVEV (reference sequence). CDR3 length equals 21 residues. V was pared by 5 bases and J by 5 bases, with 26 bases of the junction left unmatched. CDR3: CASSVRQGLGFAEPRNEKLFF. The CDR3 DNA reads TGTGCCAGCAGTGTACGACAGGGCCTAGGATTTGCCGAGCCTCGGAATGAAAAACTGTTTTTT. Full variable domain (missing parts from reference TRBV27 and TRBJ1-4): EAQVTQNPRYLITVTGKKLTVTCSQNMNHEYMSWYRQDPGLGLRQIYYSMNVEVTDKGDVPEGYKVSRKEKRNFPLILESPSPNQTSLYFCASSVRQGLGFAEPRNEKLFFGSGTQLSVL.

This chain uses TRBV2 with TRBJ2-3; 7 bases are a match to TRBD2. Looked up from germline, CDR1 is SNHLY and CDR2 is FYNNEI. Unmatched junction bases numbered 6, after V lost 6 bases and J lost 3 bases. This CDR3 region has 14 residues. In DNA, the CDR3 is TGTGCCAGCAGCGGGGAGGGCCGAACAGATACGCAGTATTTT. Translation gives CASSGEGRTDTQYF.

A single count supports this clone. This chain joins TRBV25-1 and TRBJ1-1; TRBD1 matches at 7 bases. The J segment lost 2 bases and the V segment lost 10 bases, leaving 7 bases of the junction unmatched. CDR1 is MGHDK, CDR2 SYGVNS, per germline. The CDR3 totals 13 residues. CDR3 protein: CATKTGTNTEAFF. The CDR3 nucleotides read TGTGCCACCAAGACAGGGACCAACACTGAAGCTTTCTTT. The full variable domain, completed using reference TRBV25-1 and TRBJ1-1, is EADIYQTPRYLVIGTGKKITLECSQTMGHDKMYWYQQDPGMELHLIHYSYGVNSTEKGDLSSESTVSRIRTEHFPLTLESARPSHTSQYLCATKTGTNTEAFFGQGTRLTVV.

The V gene is TRBV4-3, the J gene TRBJ2-1, with TRBD1 matching 7 bases. V shed 3 bases, J shed 5 bases, and the junction held 4 bases outside the gene matches. The CDR3 is 14 amino acids. Per the germline V gene, CDR1 is LGHNA and CDR2 is YSLEER. This CDR3 reads CASSHRGQDNEQFF. CDR3 nucleotide sequence: TGCGCCAGCAGCCATCGCGGACAGGACAATGAGCAGTTCTTC.

V usage is TRBV6-1 and J usage is TRBJ1-1; D unclear. The CDR3 extends over 15 amino acids. The germline V and J ends were trimmed by 2 bases and 4 bases, with 14 bases remaining between them. Per the germline V gene, CDR1 is MNHNS and CDR2 is SASEGT. The CDR3 protein is CASSERTAGSTEAFF. The DNA of the CDR3 is TGTGCCAGCAGTGAAAGGACGGCCGGGAGCACTGAAGCTTTCTTT.